The 13 T cell receptor beta chains presented below share a single source sample, sequenced in a study of CD8 T cells in ankylosing spondylitis. TCRdb analysed the 5' RACE reads with MiXCR anew, one entry per CDR3 protein. The table has 100,000 to 150,000 distinct CDR3 sequences, 10% to 12% seen once. What was sequenced was blood, either unsorted or a sorted T cell fraction (not recorded which). The receptors shown here come from a female donor with ankylosing spondylitis or in good health (not recorded which).

Many counts were recorded for this clonotype. This chain uses TRBV25-1 with TRBJ1-2, with D unresolved. V lost 1 base and J lost 7, with 13 bases in between. CDR3 length: 14 amino acids. CDR1 is MGHDK and CDR2 is SYGVNS in the germline V gene. This CDR3 reads CASSESGPDRGYTF. For the CDR3, the DNA is TGTGCCAGCAGTGAATCAGGCCCAGACCGTGGCTACACCTTC.

This clonotype occurred many times. This sequence joins TRBV10-3 and TRBJ2-7; 9 bases agree with TRBD1. Germline lookup yields CDR1 ENHRY and CDR2 SYGVKD. Germline trimming cut 3 bases from V and 1 base from J; bases unmatched to any gene: 4. This CDR3 comprises 15 residues. The CDR3 region has the DNA TGTGCCATCAGTGAAAACAGGGGGCTTTCCTACGAGCAGTACTTC. Its protein is CAISENRGLSYEQYF.

This clonotype was observed at least ten times. The chain uses TRBV7-9 and TRBJ2-3; D uncertain. V lost 5 bases and J 2 bases, leaving 17 bases between the germline ends. Germline V gene sequence: CDR1 SEHNR, CDR2 FQNEAQ (reference sequence). The CDR3 is 16 amino acids. Here the CDR3 DNA reads TGTGCCAGCAGCCCATGGACGCCAGCGTCCACAGATACGCAGTATTTT. This encodes CASSPWTPASTDTQYF.

The sample holds many counts of this clonotype. The chain joins TRBV12-3 or TRBV12-4 to TRBJ1-2; D possibly corresponds to TRBD1 (6 bases). V lost 1 base, J lost 5 bases, and 17 bases lay in between. The CDR3 is 16 amino acids. The CDR3 spells CASSLVQTGTGYGYTF. In DNA form, the CDR3 reads TGTGCCAGCAGTTTAGTACAAACAGGGACGGGGTATGGCTACACCTTC.

There are many counts of this clonotype. The CDR3 DNA sequence: TGTGCCAGCAGGGCGGAAGCCCCGAACACCGGGGAGCTGTTTTTT. Its protein product is CASRAEAPNTGELFF. The genes are TRBV2 and TRBJ2-2, with unresolved D. This CDR3 spans 15 amino acids. Germline V gene lookup returns CDR1 SNHLY and CDR2 FYNNEI. V was pared by 6 bases and J by 0 bases, with 11 bases between.

In its sample, this clonotype was seen many times. The chain has TRBV7-8 and TRBJ1-2; 8 nucleotides align to TRBD1. CDR1 SGHVS and CDR2 FQNEAQ come from the germline V gene. The junction had 7 bases not matched to a gene; V was cut back by 1 base and J by 6 bases. The CDR3 consists of 15 residues. CDR3 nucleotide sequence: TGTGCCAGCAGCTTAGTGGGACAGGAGGGGGATGGCTACACCTTC. This codes for CASSLVGQEGDGYTF.

In its sample, this clonotype was seen a few times. The V gene is TRBV30, the J gene TRBJ1-5; possibly TRBD1 for D (6 bases). Germline assignment: CDR1 GTSNPN and CDR2 SVGIG (reference sequence). This CDR3 is 16 amino acids long. Trimming stripped 2 bases from V and 5 bases from J, with 19 bases between. This CDR3 is CAWSPGGTPSYQPQHF. CDR3 sequence (DNA): TGTGCCTGGAGTCCTGGCGGGACACCAAGCTATCAGCCCCAGCATTTT.

This clonotype has at least ten counts. This sequence joins TRBV11-2 and TRBJ1-1; no reliable D call. The CDR3 is made up of 16 amino acids. The ends were cut back, 5 bases at V and 0 bases at J, with 16 bases in the middle. CDR1 is SGHAT, CDR2 FQNNGV, per germline. The CDR3 reads CASSLLKGYMNTEAFF. DNA for the CDR3: TGTGCCAGCAGCCTACTCAAGGGTTACATGAACACTGAAGCTTTCTTT.

A word on this clonotype: A much larger clone lies one base from this, so it may be a read error. The V and J genes are TRBV20-1 and TRBJ2-1; possibly TRBD1 or TRBD2 for D (5 bases each). CDR3 length: 15 amino acids. CDR1 and CDR2 (germline): DFQATT, SNEGSKA (reference sequence). The CDR3 coding sequence is TGCAGTGATAGAGACTGGGGGAGCTCCTACAATGAGCAGTTCTTC. This translates into CSDRDWGSSYNEQFF.

The table lists this clonotype with many counts. For the CDR3, the DNA is TGTGCCAGCAGTGTGATACAGGCTCCCTACGAGCAGTACTTC. Its translation: CASSVIQAPYEQYF. The V gene is TRBV6-1, the J gene TRBJ2-7; tentatively, D is TRBD1 (5 bases). The germline V gene has CDR1 MNHNS and CDR2 SASEGT. The CDR3 consists of 14 residues. Between the trimmed V and J ends, which lost 4 bases and 2 bases, there was a span of 12 bases.

This clonotype was recorded at least ten times. The chain joins TRBV29-1 to TRBJ2-5; D ambiguous. Between the trimmed V and J ends, which lost 4 bases and 5 bases, there was a span of 11 bases. Germline V lookup: CDR1 SQVTM, CDR2 ANQGSEA. This CDR3 spans 12 amino acids. CDR3 loop: CSVGWVRETQYF. The DNA for the CDR3 is TGCAGCGTTGGATGGGTCAGGGAGACCCAGTACTTC.

This clonotype was seen repeatedly, ten times or more. V is TRBV20-1 and J is TRBJ2-4; a possible D gene is TRBD2 (6 bases). CDR3 length equals 15 residues. Trimming took 4 bases from V and 2 from J, leaving 15 bases between them. Germline V gene lookup returns CDR1 DFQATT and CDR2 SNEGSKA (reference sequence). The CDR3 loop reads CSAKAGWGTKNIQYF. The CDR3 DNA reads as TGCAGTGCTAAAGCGGGTTGGGGTACCAAAAACATTCAGTACTTC.

The V call is TRBV7-2, the J call TRBJ1-2; D is unresolved. In germline, CDR1 is SGHTA, CDR2 FQGNSA. Trimming removed 3 bases at V and 2 bases at J, with 7 bases between. The CDR3 has 13 amino acids. CDR3 region: CASSFSVNYGYTF. The CDR3 DNA reads as TGTGCCAGCAGCTTCAGTGTAAACTATGGCTACACCTTC.